This T cell receptor beta chain was retrieved from a study of cytomegalovirus exposure and HLA in healthy donors. A multiplex PCR was run with 60 Vbeta primers and 13 Jbeta primers. Source study methods: Among the unique TCR beta chains that a later analysis counted, about 84 million in all, about 10 million were shared. TCRdb's table, derived via immunoSEQ multiplex PCR, lists solely in-frame clones and lacks some. The D gene and trimming were derived from the DNA, and the V and J assignments and clone size from that table. The sample shows 150,000 to 200,000 clones, roughly 88% of them seen only once. V was pared by 6 bases and J by 0 bases, with 2 bases of the junction left unmatched. Germline CDR1 is MNHEY and CDR2 is SVGAGI. The CDR3 extends over 15 amino acids. General study findings and limits: About 87% or about 30% of the time was how often most TCR beta V segments were productive, according to an earlier analysis. Reported findings show TCR beta sequences accurately forecast HLA-A and HLA-B alleles in most subjects.

Turning to this clone: Its cognate antigen is unknown. This same CDR3 is encoded by further DNA sequences in the sample.

The origin of this receptor is a man aged 45-65 years in good health and CMV-seropositive. The specimen sequenced was PBMCs. The chain recombines TRBV6-5 with TRBJ2-2, with 9 bases fitting TRBD1. For the CDR3, the DNA is TGTGCCAGCAGCAGACAGGGGGCGAACACCGGGGAGCTGTTTTTT. Amino acid sequence: CASSRQGANTGELFF.